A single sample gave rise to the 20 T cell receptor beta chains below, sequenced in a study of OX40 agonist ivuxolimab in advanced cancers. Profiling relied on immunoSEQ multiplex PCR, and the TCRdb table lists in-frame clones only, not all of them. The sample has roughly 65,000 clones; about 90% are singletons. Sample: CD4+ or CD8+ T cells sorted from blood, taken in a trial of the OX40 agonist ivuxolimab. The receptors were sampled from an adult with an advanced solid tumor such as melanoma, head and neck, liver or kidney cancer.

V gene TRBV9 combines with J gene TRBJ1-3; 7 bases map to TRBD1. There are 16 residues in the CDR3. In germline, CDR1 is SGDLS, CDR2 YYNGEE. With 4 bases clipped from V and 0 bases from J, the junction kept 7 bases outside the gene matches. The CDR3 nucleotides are TGTGCCAGCAGCATCTCCGGGACAGCCTCTGGAAACACCATATATTTT. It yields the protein CASSISGTASGNTIYF.

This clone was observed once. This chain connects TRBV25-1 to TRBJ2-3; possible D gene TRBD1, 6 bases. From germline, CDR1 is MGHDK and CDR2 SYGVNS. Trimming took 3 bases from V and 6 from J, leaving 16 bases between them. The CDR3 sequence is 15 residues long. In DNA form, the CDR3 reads TGTGCCAGCAGTGACCGGGACATTCAAGGGGATACGCAGTATTTT. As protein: CASSDRDIQGDTQYF.

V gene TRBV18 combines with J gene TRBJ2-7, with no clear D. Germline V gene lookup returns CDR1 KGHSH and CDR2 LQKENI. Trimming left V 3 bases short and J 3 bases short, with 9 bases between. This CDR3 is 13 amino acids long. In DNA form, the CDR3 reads TGTGCCAGCTCACCTACGACAAACTACGAGCAGTACTTC. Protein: CASSPTTNYEQYF.

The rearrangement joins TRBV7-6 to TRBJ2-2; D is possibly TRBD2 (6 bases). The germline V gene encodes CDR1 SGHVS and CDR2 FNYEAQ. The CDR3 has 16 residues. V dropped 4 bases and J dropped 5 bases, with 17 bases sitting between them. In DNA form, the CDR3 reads TGTGCCAGCAGCTCCTCTGGGGGGAGTTGGACCGGGGAGCTGTTTTTT. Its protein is CASSSSGGSWTGELFF.

Here the CDR3 reads CASSPLTGNYNEQFF. In DNA form, the CDR3 reads TGTGCCAGCTCACCGCTGACAGGGAACTACAATGAGCAGTTCTTC. J is TRBJ2-1 and V is TRBV18, with 7 bases lining up with TRBD1. The CDR3 extends over 15 amino acids. Germline-derived CDR1 and CDR2 are KGHSH and LQKENI. V shed 3 bases, J shed 3 bases, and the junction held 5 bases outside the gene matches.

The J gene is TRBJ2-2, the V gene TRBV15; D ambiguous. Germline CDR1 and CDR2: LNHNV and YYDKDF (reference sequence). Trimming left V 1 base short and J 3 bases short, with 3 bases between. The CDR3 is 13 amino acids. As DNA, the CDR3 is TGTGCCACCAGCAGAGTGGACACCGGGGAGCTGTTTTTT. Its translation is CATSRVDTGELFF.

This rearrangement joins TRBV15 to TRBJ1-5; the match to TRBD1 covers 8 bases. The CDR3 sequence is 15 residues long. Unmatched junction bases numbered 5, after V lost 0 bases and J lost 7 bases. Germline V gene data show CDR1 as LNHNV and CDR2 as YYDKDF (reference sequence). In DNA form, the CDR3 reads TGTGCCACCAGCAGAGATGCAGGGGGCGGACAGCCCCAGCATTTT. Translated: CATSRDAGGGQPQHF.

The CDR3 DNA reads as TGTGCCAGTAAGCCGGGTCCGAACACCGGGGAGCTGTTTTTT. Residues: CASKPGPNTGELFF. This chain connects TRBV19 to TRBJ2-2; unclear D gene. Germline CDR1 LNHDA, CDR2 SQIVND (reference sequence). This CDR3 contains 14 residues. The V end lost 7 bases, the J end lost 0 bases, and 9 bases lay between the germline ends.

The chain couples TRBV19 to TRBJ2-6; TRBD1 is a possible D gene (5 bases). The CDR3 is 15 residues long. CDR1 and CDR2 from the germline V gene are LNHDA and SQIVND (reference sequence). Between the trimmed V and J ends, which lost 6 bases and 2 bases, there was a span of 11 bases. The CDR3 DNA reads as TGTGCCAGTAGAACAGGAGCTGCTGGGGCCAACGTCCTGACTTTC. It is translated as CASRTGAAGANVLTF.

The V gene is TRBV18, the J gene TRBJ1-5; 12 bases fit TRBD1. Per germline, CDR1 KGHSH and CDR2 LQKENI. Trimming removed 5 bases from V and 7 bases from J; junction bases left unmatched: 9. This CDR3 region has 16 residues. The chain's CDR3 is CASSGTGTGGGQPQHF. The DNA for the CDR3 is TGTGCCAGCTCAGGCACCGGGACAGGGGGCGGACAGCCCCAGCATTTT.

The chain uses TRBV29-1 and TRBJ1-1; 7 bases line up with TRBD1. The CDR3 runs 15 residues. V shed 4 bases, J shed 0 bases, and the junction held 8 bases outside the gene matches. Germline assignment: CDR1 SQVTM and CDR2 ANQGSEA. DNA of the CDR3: TGCAGCGTTGGGCCGGGACAGTCTATGAACACTGAAGCTTTCTTT. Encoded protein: CSVGPGQSMNTEAFF.

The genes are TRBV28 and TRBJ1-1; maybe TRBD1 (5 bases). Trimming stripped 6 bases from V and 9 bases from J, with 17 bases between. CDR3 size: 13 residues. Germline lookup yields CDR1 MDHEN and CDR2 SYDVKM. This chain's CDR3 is CASRGAESFKAFF. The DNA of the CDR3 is TGTGCCAGCAGAGGGGCTGAATCCTTTAAAGCTTTCTTT. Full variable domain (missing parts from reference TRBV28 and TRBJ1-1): DVKVTQSSRYLVKRTGEKVFLECVQDMDHENMFWYRQDPGLGLRLIYFSYDVKMKEKGDIPEGYSVSREKKERFSLILESASTNQTSMYLCASRGAESFKAFFGQGTRLTVV.

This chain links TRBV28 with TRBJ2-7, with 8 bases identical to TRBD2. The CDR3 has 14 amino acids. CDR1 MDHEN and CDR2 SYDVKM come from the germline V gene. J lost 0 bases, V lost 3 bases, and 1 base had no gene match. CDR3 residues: CASSLAGGSYEQYF. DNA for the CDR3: TGTGCCAGCAGTTTGGCGGGGGGCTCCTACGAGCAGTACTTC.

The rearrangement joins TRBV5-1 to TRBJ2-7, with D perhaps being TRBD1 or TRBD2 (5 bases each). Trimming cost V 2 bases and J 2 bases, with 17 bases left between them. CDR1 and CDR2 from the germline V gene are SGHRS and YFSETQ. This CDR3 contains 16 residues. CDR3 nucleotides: TGCGCCAGCAGCTTCACCGGGGCAGGTATTACCTACGAGCAGTACTTC. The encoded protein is CASSFTGAGITYEQYF.

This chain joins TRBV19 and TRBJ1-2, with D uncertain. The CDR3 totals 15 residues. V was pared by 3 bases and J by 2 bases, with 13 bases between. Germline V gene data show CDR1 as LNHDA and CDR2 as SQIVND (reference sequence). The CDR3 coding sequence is TGTGCCAGTAGTATTGTCCGGACCCAGAACTATGGCTACACCTTC. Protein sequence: CASSIVRTQNYGYTF.

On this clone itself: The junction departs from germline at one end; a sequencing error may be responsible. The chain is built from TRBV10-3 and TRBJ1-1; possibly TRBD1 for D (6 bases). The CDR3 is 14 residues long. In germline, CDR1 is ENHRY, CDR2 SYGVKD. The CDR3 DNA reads TGTGCCGTCAGTGGGGGCGCAGGGAACACTGAAGCTTTCTTT. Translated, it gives CAVSGGAGNTEAFF.

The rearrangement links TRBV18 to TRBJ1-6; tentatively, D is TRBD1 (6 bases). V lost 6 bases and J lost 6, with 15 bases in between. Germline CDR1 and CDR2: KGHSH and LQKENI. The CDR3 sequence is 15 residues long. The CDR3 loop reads CASSSQGNSNSPLHF. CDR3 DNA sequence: TGTGCCAGCTCTTCACAGGGAAATTCTAATTCACCCCTCCACTTT.

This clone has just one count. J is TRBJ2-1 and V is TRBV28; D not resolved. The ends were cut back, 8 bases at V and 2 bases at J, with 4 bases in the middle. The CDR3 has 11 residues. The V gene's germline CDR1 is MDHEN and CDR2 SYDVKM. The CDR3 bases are TGTGCCAGCGGAACCTACAATGAGCAGTTCTTC. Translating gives CASGTYNEQFF.

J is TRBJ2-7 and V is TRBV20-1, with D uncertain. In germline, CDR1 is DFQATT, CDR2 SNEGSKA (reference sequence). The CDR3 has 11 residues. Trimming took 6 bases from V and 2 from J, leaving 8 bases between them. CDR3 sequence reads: CSAAWAYEQYF. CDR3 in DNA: TGCAGTGCAGCATGGGCCTACGAGCAGTACTTC.

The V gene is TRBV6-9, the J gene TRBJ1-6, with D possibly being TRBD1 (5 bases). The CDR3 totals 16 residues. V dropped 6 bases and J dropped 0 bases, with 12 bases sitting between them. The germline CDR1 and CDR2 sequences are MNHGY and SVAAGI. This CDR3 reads CASSVQGRSYNSPLHF. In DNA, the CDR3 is TGTGCCAGCAGCGTCCAGGGACGCTCCTATAATTCACCCCTCCACTTT.